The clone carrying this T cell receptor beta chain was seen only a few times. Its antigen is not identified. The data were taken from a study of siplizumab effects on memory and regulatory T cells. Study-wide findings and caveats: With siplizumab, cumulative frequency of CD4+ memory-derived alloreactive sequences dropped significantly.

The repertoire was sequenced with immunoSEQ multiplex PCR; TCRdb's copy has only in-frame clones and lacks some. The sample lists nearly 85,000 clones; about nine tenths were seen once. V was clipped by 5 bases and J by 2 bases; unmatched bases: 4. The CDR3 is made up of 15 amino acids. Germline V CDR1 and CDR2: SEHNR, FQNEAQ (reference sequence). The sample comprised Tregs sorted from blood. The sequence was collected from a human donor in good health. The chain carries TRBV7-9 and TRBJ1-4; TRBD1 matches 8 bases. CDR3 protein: CASSPGQGTNEKLFF. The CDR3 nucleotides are TGTGCCAGCAGCCCAGGACAGGGTACTAATGAAAAACTGTTTTTT.